The 6 T cell receptor beta chains in this list originate from one sample, sequenced in a study of blood T cell repertoires in COVID-19. Clones were sequenced by immunoSEQ multiplex PCR, and TCRdb holds only the in-frame ones, with some missing. This sample yields 350,000 to 400,000 clones, of which roughly 86% are seen a single time; about 1.7% belongs to the top ten. The sequenced sample consisted of PBMCs or T cells enriched from blood (not recorded which). Receptor source: a woman aged 25 to 39 who had recovered from COVID-19.

The sample holds one count of this clone. CDR3 DNA: TGTGCCAGCAGCGTACAGGGGAGAGGAAACGAGCAGTACTTC. Encoded protein: CASSVQGRGNEQYF. The J gene is TRBJ2-7, the V gene TRBV5-4, with 7 bases identical to TRBD1. V lost 4 bases and J lost 5; bases outside the gene matches: 9. The germline CDR1 and CDR2 sequences are SGHNT and YYREEE (reference sequence). The CDR3 runs to 14 residues.

The rearrangement links TRBV4-3 to TRBJ1-1, with a tentative D call TRBD1 (6 bases). The germline V gene encodes CDR1 LGHNA and CDR2 YSLEER. This CDR3 contains 14 residues. Trimming pared 1 base from V and 5 bases from J, leaving 11 bases between. CDR3 sequence (DNA): TGCGCCAGCAGCCAAGTAAGGGGGAAGACTGAAGCTTTCTTT. It yields the protein CASSQVRGKTEAFF.

This chain connects TRBV6-5 to TRBJ1-4; weak D call: TRBD1 (5 bases). Germline CDR1 reads MNHEY; CDR2 reads SVGAGI. The CDR3 contains 15 residues. V lost 5 bases and J lost 7, with 17 bases in between. The CDR3 here is CASSTSWGVAEKLFF. The CDR3 DNA reads as TGTGCCAGCAGTACCTCATGGGGGGTAGCTGAAAAACTGTTTTTT.

CDR3 protein: CASSLETGVEGYTF. CDR3 nucleotides: TGTGCCAGCAGCTTGGAGACAGGGGTGGAAGGCTACACCTTC. The V and J genes are TRBV5-7 and TRBJ1-2; the match to TRBD1 covers 8 bases. TRBV5-7 has ORF status, its function being uncertain. The junction had 6 bases not matched to a gene; V was cut back by 0 bases and J by 8 bases. CDR3 length: 14 residues.

This chain links TRBV29-1 with TRBJ1-2; possibly TRBD1 for D (6 bases). The CDR3 contains 14 residues. The germline V gene encodes CDR1 SQVTM and CDR2 ANQGSEA. V was trimmed by 4 bases and J by 3 bases, leaving 15 bases between them. The DNA for the CDR3 is TGCAGCGTTGCAGGGGTTCTCTCTGACTATGGCTACACCTTC. Protein product: CSVAGVLSDYGYTF.

DNA for the CDR3: TGTGCCACCAGTGGACCCCGCCGCGGGGTCAGCAATCAGCCCCAGCATTTT. This translates into CATSGPRRGVSNQPQHF. The V call is TRBV24-1, the J call TRBJ1-5; D ambiguous. This CDR3 spans 17 amino acids. Germline CDR1 KGHDR, CDR2 SFDVKD. Trimming pared 5 bases from V and 1 base from J, leaving 17 bases between.